This T cell receptor (beta chain) was sequenced in a study of memory CD4+ T cells and cytomegalovirus serostatus. Single viable CD3+CD4+CD8-CD45RO+ cells were sorted as the memory CD4+ T cells. From germline, CDR1 is SGHDN and CDR2 FVKESK. V lost 4 bases and J 5 bases, leaving 18 bases between the germline ends. The CDR3 is made up of 15 amino acids. Assay: immunoSEQ multiplex PCR; the TCRdb copy retains only in-frame clones and omits some. The data show 45,000 to 60,000 clones, with around 82% seen just once and 2% held by the top ten. This receptor was taken from an adult in good health and CMV-seropositive. Sequencing input: memory CD4+ T cells from blood. The chain carries TRBV14 and TRBJ2-7, with a tentative D call TRBD1 (5 bases). The CDR3: CASSLKGSFGHEQYF. Written as DNA, the CDR3 is TGTGCCAGCAGCCTCAAGGGGTCTTTTGGGCACGAGCAGTACTTC.